The clone carrying this TCR beta chain qualifies as medium-sized (0.01 to 0.1%). Its antigen is not known. The source of the sample is a study of T cell responses to AZD1222 COVID-19 vaccine. The study's findings and limits: Nearly half of spike-specific TCRs reportedly go after variant regions that carry no mutations. Donors were largely white British and mainly female; clonal diversity was possibly underestimated. There were repertoire samples only from the period after the peak T cell response.

The CDR3 length is 14 residues. Trimming took off 1 base at V and 2 bases at J, with 7 bases between the two ends. Germline CDR1 and CDR2: SEHNR and FQNEAQ (reference sequence). Clones were read by immunoSEQ multiplex PCR, and TCRdb kept only the in-frame ones, dropping some. This sample carries about 99,000 clones, about 85% of them seen once, and the ten largest clones take about 2.9%. The sample was peripheral blood, taken on day 0 of AZD1222 vaccination. J is TRBJ2-3 and V is TRBV7-9; D gene ambiguous. This receptor was taken from an adult in good health. The CDR3 protein is CASSLEGPTDTQYF. The CDR3 DNA reads as TGTGCCAGCAGCTTAGAGGGTCCCACAGATACGCAGTATTTT. The variable domain in full, with the rest retrieved from reference TRBV7-9 and TRBJ2-3, is DTGVSQNPRHKITKRGQNVTFRCDPISEHNRLYWYRQTLGQGPEFLTYFQNEAQLEKSRLLSDRFSAERPKGSFSTLEIQRTEQGDSAMYLCASSLEGPTDTQYFGPGTRLTVL.